The 3 T cell receptor beta chains in this list originate from one sample, sequenced in a study of CD8 T cells in ankylosing spondylitis. Study-level points and caveats: The study identified a TCR beta motif of under ten highly homologous variants that appeared characteristic of ankylosing spondylitis blood.

MiXCR, run by TCRdb on the 5' RACE reads, gives a single entry per CDR3 protein. The table lists around 890,000 distinct CDR3 sequences, about 10% of them singletons, with less than 0.65% in the top ten. Their recognized antigens are unknown. Material for sequencing was blood, either unsorted or a sorted T cell fraction (not recorded which). The receptors were gathered from a male donor with ankylosing spondylitis.

The chain links TRBV24-1 to TRBJ2-4; D is perhaps TRBD2 (5 bases). CDR1 and CDR2 from the germline V gene are KGHDR and SFDVKD. Deletions cut 5 bases from V and 3 bases from J, with 10 bases between. CDR3 length: 14 residues. In DNA form, the CDR3 reads TGTGCCACCAGTGCTCGGGGTGTCAAAAACATTCAGTACTTC. Protein sequence: CATSARGVKNIQYF.

This clonotype was picked up many times. The genes are TRBV20-1 and TRBJ2-1; TRBD2 matches at 12 bases. The CDR3 is 17 amino acids. The germline CDR1 and CDR2 sequences are DFQATT and SNEGSKA (reference sequence). V lost 5 bases to trimming and J lost 5 bases; unmatched junction nucleotides: 13. The CDR3 nucleotides read TGCAGTGCTCGAAGCGGAATCGGACTAGCGGGACACAATGAGCAGTTCTTC. It translates to CSARSGIGLAGHNEQFF.

This clonotype has just one count. This CDR3 reads CSARGSPGHNQETQYF. The CDR3 DNA reads as TGCAGTGCGCGAGGAAGTCCGGGACACAATCAAGAGACCCAGTACTTC. The chain employs TRBV20-1 and TRBJ2-5; D may be TRBD1 (6 bases). The CDR3 totals 16 residues. V was trimmed by 6 bases and J by 2 bases, leaving 22 bases between them. The germline V gene encodes CDR1 DFQATT and CDR2 SNEGSKA (reference sequence).